This TCR beta chain was recorded in a study of blood T cell repertoires in COVID-19. For the study at large: The samples span acute and convalescent COVID-19 from the United States, Italy and Spain. The cDNA or gDNA used as material had been derived from T cells, B-cell-depleted T cells, or PBMCs.

CDR3 length equals 16 residues. The germline gives CDR1 WNHNN, CDR2 SYGVQD (reference sequence). V was clipped by 7 bases and J by 6 bases; unmatched bases: 7. Per the authors' pipeline: Amplification of reference gene primers provided the estimated nucleated cell counts. The assay was immunoSEQ multiplex PCR, and TCRdb's table has in-frame clones only and misses some. V and J calls and clone size are as listed in that table; D and trimming were resolved from the DNA. The sample carries around 300,000 clones, roughly 90% recorded once. This chain uses TRBV10-1 with TRBJ2-1; 15 bases match TRBD2. The clonotype originates from a man in his fifties with acute or convalescent COVID-19. The sample was peripheral blood. The CDR3 loop is CASTMGLAGGLNEQFF. The CDR3 nucleotides read TGCGCCAGCACCATGGGACTAGCGGGGGGTCTCAATGAGCAGTTCTTC.